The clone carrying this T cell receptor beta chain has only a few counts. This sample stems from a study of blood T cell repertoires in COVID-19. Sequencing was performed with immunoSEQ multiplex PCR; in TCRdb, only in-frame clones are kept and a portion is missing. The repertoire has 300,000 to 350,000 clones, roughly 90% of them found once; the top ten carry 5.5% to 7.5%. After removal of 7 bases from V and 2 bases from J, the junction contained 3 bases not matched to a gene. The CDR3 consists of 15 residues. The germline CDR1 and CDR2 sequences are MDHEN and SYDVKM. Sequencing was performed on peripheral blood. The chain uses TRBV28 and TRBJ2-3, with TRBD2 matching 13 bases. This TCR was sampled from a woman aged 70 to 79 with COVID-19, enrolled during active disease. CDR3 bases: TGTGCCAGCAAGGGACTAGCGGGGCCCACAGATACGCAGTATTTT. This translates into CASKGLAGPTDTQYF.